This T cell receptor (beta chain) came from a study of cytomegalovirus exposure and HLA in healthy donors. Using immunoSEQ multiplex PCR, the repertoire was profiled, and TCRdb retains in-frame clones only, with some absent. This sample yields about 130,000 clones, of which roughly 79% are seen a single time; 30% belongs to the top ten. V lost 3 bases, J lost 0 bases, and 12 bases lay in between. This CDR3 comprises 15 residues. The germline V gene encodes CDR1 PRHDT and CDR2 FYEKMQ (reference sequence). The chain couples TRBV13 to TRBJ2-7; D might be TRBD2 (6 bases). This clonotype was sampled from a man aged 30 to 39 in good health and CMV-seropositive. Sequences were obtained from PBMCs. The CDR3 loop reads CASSFRDGSSYEQYF. DNA of the CDR3: TGTGCCAGCAGCTTCCGGGACGGGAGCTCCTACGAGCAGTACTTC.